A single sample is the source of the 4 T cell receptor beta chains below, sequenced in a study of T cell changes during pregnancy in multiple sclerosis. Produced via immunoSEQ multiplex PCR; TCRdb's table is partial and in-frame only. The sample includes around 100,000 clones, roughly 90% of them seen just once. The sequencing used peripheral blood, collected after pregnancy. These receptor sequences come from a female donor with multiple sclerosis, enrolled in a pregnancy study.

The rearrangement uses TRBV2 and TRBJ2-5; 7 bases line up with TRBD1. The CDR3 is 13 residues long. Germline CDR1 and CDR2: SNHLY and FYNNEI. Trimming took 4 bases from V and 1 from J; bases not matched to a gene: 0. The CDR3 sequence is CASSGDSQETQYF. CDR3 nucleotide sequence: TGTGCCAGCAGTGGGGACAGCCAAGAGACCCAGTACTTC.

The rearrangement links TRBV7-2 to TRBJ2-7; 10 bases are a match to TRBD1. Losses at the gene ends were 0 bases for V and 2 bases for J; bases not matched to a gene: 1. CDR3 size: 15 residues. CDR1 SGHTA and CDR2 FQGNSA come from the germline V gene. The CDR3 nucleotides read TGTGCCAGCAGCTTAGCCGGGACAGGGGCCTACGAGCAGTACTTC. This encodes CASSLAGTGAYEQYF.

The chain combines TRBV7-2 with TRBJ2-1, with D hard to call. V lost 1 base, J lost 7 bases, and 20 bases lay in between. This CDR3 has 17 residues. CDR1 and CDR2 from the germline V gene are SGHTA and FQGNSA. CDR3 coding DNA: TGTGCCAGCAGCTTAGTATTAGGCGGCACCGCTCCGAATGAGCAGTTCTTC. Amino acid sequence: CASSLVLGGTAPNEQFF.

This chain connects TRBV5-6 to TRBJ1-6; TRBD1 might be the D (6 bases). The germline V and J ends were trimmed by 0 bases and 12 bases, with 19 bases remaining between them. Germline-derived CDR1 and CDR2 are SGHDT and YYEEEE. This CDR3 spans 16 amino acids. CDR3 amino acids: CASSLVVGRGVEPLHF. The DNA of the CDR3 is TGTGCCAGCAGCTTGGTGGTGGGCAGGGGAGTCGAACCCCTCCACTTT.